This TCR beta chain was sequenced for a study of early T cells in non-severe SARS-CoV-2 infection. Study context: Sequencing of bulk RNA from unsorted whole blood was done, without chain pairing.

Many counts were recorded for this clonotype. Its matching antigen is unknown. The study, taken as a whole, reports: Matching with VDJdb favored anti-spike CD8 responses (missing private and CD4 specificities).

Individual cDNA molecules each received unique molecular identifiers attached to them. Via MiXCR, TCRdb re-called the 5' RACE reads, giving one row per CDR3 protein. This sample has fewer than 80,000 distinct CDR3 sequences, with 12% found just once. The receptor comes from an adult who was a healthcare worker with PCR-confirmed SARS-CoV-2 infection or an uninfected control (not recorded which). Sequencing was carried out using whole blood.

CDR3 nucleotide sequence: TGTGCCAGCATTACTAGCGGCTCCTACAATGAGCAGTTCTTC. This codes for CASITSGSYNEQFF. The V gene is TRBV6-1, the J gene TRBJ2-1, with TRBD2 identical over 8 bases. Germline CDR1 and CDR2: MNHNS and SASEGT. The CDR3 is made up of 14 amino acids. The V segment lost 7 bases and the J segment 0 bases; nucleotides outside the gene matches: 2.